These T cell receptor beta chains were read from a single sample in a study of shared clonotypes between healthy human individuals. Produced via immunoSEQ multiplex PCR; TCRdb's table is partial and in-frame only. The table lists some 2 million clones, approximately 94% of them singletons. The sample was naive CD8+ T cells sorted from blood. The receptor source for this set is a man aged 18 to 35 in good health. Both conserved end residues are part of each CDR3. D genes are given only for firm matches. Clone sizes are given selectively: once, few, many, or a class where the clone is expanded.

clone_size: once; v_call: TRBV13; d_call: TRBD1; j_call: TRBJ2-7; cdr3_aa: CASSLATGPGEQYF; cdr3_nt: TGTGCCAGCAGCTTAGCGACAGGGCCCGGCGAGCAGTACTTC
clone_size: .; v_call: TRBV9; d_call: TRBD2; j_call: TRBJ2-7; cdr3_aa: CASSVEGAGAGEQYF; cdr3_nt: TGTGCCAGCAGCGTAGAAGGAGCGGGGGCGGGCGAGCAGTACTTC
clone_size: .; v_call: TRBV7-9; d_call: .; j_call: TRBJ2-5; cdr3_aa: CASRSTSRGETQYF; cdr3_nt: TGTGCCAGCAGAAGTACGTCTCGGGGGGAGACCCAGTACTTC
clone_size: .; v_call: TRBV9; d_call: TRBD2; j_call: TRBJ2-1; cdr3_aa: CASSFSQLAGSGDEQFF; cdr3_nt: TGTGCCAGCAGTTTTTCTCAACTAGCGGGGTCGGGGGATGAGCAGTTCTTC
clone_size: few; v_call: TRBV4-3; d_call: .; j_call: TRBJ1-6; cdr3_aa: CASSQGTPRQGNSPLHF; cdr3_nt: TGCGCCAGCAGCCAAGGGACGCCGCGGCAGGGTAATTCACCCCTCCACTTT
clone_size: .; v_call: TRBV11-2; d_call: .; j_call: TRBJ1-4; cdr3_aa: CASSSYRDNEKLFF; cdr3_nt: TGTGCCAGCAGCTCCTACCGGGACAATGAAAAACTGTTTTTT
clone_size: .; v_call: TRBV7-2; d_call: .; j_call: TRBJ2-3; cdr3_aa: CASSLWGGLTDTQYF; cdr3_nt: TGTGCCAGCAGCTTATGGGGCGGTCTCACAGATACGCAGTATTTT
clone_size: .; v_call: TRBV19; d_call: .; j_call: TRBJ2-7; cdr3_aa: CASSTAASSNEQYF; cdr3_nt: TGTGCCAGTAGTACGGCGGCTAGTTCCAACGAGCAGTACTTC
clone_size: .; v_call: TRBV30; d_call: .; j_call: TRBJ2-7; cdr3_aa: CAWSVVEEQYF; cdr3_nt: TGTGCCTGGAGTGTTGTAGAAGAGCAGTACTTC
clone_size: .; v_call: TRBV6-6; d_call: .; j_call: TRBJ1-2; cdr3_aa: CASGEARNGYTF; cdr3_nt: TGTGCCAGCGGGGAAGCACGGAATGGCTACACCTTC
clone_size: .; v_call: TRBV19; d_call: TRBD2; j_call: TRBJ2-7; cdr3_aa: CASSIGGSPGYEQYF; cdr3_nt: TGTGCCAGTAGTATAGGCGGGAGTCCGGGCTACGAGCAGTACTTC
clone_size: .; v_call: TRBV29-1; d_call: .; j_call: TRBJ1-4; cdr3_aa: CSALSAQGATNEKLFF; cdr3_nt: TGCAGCGCCCTGAGCGCCCAGGGTGCAACTAATGAAAAACTGTTTTTT
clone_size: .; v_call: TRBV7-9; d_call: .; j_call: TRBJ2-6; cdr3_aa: CASRGGTDHSGANVLTF; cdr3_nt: TGTGCCAGCAGGGGCGGGACCGATCACTCTGGGGCCAACGTCCTGACTTTC
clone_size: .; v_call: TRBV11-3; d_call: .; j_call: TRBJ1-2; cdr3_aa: CASSSLWASPSGSNYGYTF; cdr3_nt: TGTGCCAGCAGCTCGCTCTGGGCCAGCCCCTCGGGGTCTAACTATGGCTACACCTTC
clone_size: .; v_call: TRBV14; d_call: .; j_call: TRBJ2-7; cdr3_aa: CASSQGRKSPSSYEQYF; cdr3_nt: TGTGCCAGCAGCCAAGGAAGGAAAAGCCCTAGCTCCTACGAGCAGTACTTC
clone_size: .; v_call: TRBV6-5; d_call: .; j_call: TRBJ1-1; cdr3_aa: CASSFQGNTEAFF; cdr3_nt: TGTGCCAGCAGTTTTCAGGGCAACACTGAAGCTTTCTTT
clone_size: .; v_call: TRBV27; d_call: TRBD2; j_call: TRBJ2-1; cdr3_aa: CASSLLAGAPHEQFF; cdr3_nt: TGTGCCAGCAGTTTATTGGCGGGAGCCCCCCATGAGCAGTTCTTC
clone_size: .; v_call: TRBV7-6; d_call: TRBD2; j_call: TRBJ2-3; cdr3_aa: CASSLGEASGRGDTQYF; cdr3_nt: TGTGCCAGCAGCCTAGGGGAGGCTAGCGGGAGGGGGGATACGCAGTATTTT
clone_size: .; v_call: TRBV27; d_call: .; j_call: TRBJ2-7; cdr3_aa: CASSLSGNGRYEQYF; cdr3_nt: TGTGCCAGCAGTTTATCGGGAAACGGACGCTACGAGCAGTACTTC
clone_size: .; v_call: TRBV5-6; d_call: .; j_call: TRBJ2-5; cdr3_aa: CASSWYREETQYF; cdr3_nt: TGTGCCAGCAGCTGGTACAGGGAAGAGACCCAGTACTTC
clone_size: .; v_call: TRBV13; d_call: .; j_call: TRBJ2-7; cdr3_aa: CASSLEGYYEQYF; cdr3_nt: TGTGCCAGCAGCTTAGAAGGTTACTACGAGCAGTACTTC
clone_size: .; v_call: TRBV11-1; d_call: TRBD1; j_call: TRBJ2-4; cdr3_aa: CASTYGAPGGIQYF; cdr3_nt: TGTGCCAGCACCTATGGGGCTCCAGGGGGCATTCAGTACTTC
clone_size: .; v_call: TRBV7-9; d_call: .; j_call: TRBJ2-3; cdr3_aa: CASSPGRDTQYF; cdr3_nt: TGTGCCAGCAGCCCGGGACGAGATACGCAGTATTTT
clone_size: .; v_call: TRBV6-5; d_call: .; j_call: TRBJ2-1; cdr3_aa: CASSYSTVYNEQFF; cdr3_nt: TGTGCCAGCAGTTACTCGACAGTTTACAATGAGCAGTTCTTC
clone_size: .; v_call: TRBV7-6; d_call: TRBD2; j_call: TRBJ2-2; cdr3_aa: CASSLAASGGLYTGELFF; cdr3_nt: TGTGCCAGCAGCTTAGCAGCTAGCGGGGGGCTTTACACCGGGGAGCTGTTTTTT
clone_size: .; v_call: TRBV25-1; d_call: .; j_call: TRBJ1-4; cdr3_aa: CASSPASGGAEKLFF; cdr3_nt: TGTGCCAGCAGTCCCGCCTCGGGCGGGGCTGAAAAACTGTTTTTT
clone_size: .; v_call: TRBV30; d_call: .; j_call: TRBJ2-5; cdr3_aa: CAWSLGGTQYF; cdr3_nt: TGTGCCTGGAGTCTAGGGGGGACCCAGTACTTC
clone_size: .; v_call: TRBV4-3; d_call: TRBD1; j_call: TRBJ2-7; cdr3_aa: CASSHGQGAYEQYF; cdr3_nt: TGCGCCAGCAGCCACGGACAGGGGGCCTACGAGCAGTACTTC
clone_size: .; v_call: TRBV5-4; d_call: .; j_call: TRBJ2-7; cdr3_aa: CASSADQISSYEQYF; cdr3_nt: TGTGCCAGCAGCGCGGACCAGATTAGCTCCTACGAGCAGTACTTC
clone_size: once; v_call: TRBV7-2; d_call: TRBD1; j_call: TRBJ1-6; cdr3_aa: CASSLAYQGVEYNSPLHF; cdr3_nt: TGTGCCAGCAGCTTAGCGTACCAGGGGGTAGAATATAATTCACCCCTCCACTTT
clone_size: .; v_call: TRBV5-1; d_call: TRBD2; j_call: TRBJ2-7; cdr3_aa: CASSLTWSGEGPEQYF; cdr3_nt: TGCGCCAGCAGCTTGACCTGGTCGGGGGAGGGCCCCGAGCAGTACTTC
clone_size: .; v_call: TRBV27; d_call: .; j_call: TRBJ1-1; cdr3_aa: CASSLRGTEAFF; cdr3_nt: TGTGCCAGCAGCTTAAGGGGAACTGAAGCTTTCTTT
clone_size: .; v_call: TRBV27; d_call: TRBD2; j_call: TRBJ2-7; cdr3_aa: CASSSGLALEQYF; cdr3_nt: TGTGCCAGCAGTTCGGGACTAGCGCTCGAGCAGTACTTC
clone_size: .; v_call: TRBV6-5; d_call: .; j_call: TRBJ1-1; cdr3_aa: CASEVTGSDTEAFF; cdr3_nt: TGTGCCAGCGAAGTAACAGGGTCGGACACTGAAGCTTTCTTT
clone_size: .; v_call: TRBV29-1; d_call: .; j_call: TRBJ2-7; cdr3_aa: CSVALEWSEQYF; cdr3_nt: TGCAGCGTTGCCTTGGAGTGGAGCGAGCAGTACTTC
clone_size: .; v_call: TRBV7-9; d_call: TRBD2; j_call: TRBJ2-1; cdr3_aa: CASAGGYNEQFF; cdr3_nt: TGTGCCAGCGCGGGGGGCTACAATGAGCAGTTCTTC
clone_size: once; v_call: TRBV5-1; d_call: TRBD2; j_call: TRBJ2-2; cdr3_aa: CASSLTTRQRRTSAGELFF; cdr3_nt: TGCGCCAGCAGCTTAACAACCCGACAGAGACGGACTAGCGCGGGGGAGCTGTTTTTT
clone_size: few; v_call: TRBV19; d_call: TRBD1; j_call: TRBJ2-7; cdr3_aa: CASSIGQGYEQYF; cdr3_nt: TGTGCCAGTAGTATTGGACAGGGCTACGAGCAGTACTTC
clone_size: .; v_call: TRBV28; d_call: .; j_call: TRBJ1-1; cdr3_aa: CASRNLLGADTEAFF; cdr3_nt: TGTGCCAGCCGAAATCTTTTGGGGGCAGACACTGAAGCTTTCTTT
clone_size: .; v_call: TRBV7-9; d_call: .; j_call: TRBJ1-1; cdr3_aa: CASSFGAEAFF; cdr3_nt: TGTGCCAGCAGCTTTGGTGCTGAAGCTTTCTTT
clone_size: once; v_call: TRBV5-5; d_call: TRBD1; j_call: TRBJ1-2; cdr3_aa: CASSLEGDRGLANYGYTF; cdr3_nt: TGTGCCAGCAGCTTGGAAGGGGACAGGGGATTAGCTAACTATGGCTACACCTTC
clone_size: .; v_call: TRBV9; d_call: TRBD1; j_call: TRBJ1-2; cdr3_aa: CASSVGTGGDYGYTF; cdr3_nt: TGTGCCAGCAGCGTCGGGACAGGGGGGGACTATGGCTACACCTTC
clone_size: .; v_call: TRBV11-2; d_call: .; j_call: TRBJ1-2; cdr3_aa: CASSSSYRAGGGYTF; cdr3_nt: TGTGCCAGCAGCTCATCGTACAGGGCCGGCGGCGGCTACACCTTC
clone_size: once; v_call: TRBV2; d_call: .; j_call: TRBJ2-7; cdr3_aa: CASSEAREGVEQYF; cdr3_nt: TGTGCCAGCAGTGAGGCCAGGGAGGGGGTCGAGCAGTACTTC
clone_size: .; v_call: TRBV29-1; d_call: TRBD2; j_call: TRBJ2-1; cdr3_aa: CSVEDGGSSYNEQFF; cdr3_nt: TGCAGCGTTGAAGATGGCGGGAGCTCCTACAATGAGCAGTTCTTC